Shown below are 12 T cell receptor beta chains from a single sample sequenced in a study of blood T cell repertoires in COVID-19. Generated by immunoSEQ multiplex PCR, the TCRdb table keeps only in-frame clones and is missing some. The sample consists of about 140,000 clones, around 88% of them appearing once. The sample comprised peripheral blood. The receptor source for this set is a woman aged 55 to 70 with acute or convalescent COVID-19.

V usage is TRBV5-5 and J usage is TRBJ1-1; TRBD1 agrees at 10 bases. Germline lookup yields CDR1 SGHKS and CDR2 YYEKEE (reference sequence). Losses at the gene ends were 3 bases for V and 11 bases for J; bases not matched to a gene: 7. CDR3 length: 13 residues. CDR3 sequence reads: CASSWTGTGEAFF. The CDR3 region has the DNA TGTGCCAGCAGCTGGACCGGGACAGGGGAGGCTTTCTTT.

The chain is built from TRBV12-3 or TRBV12-4 and TRBJ1-2; 8 nucleotides line up with TRBD1. The length of the CDR3 is 12 residues. Trimming removed 5 bases from V and 6 bases from J; junction bases left unmatched: 2. The CDR3 region is CASSRTGNGYTF. In DNA, the CDR3 is TGTGCCAGCAGTCGGACAGGGAATGGCTACACCTTC.

The gene calls are TRBV6-5 and TRBJ2-1, with D possibly being TRBD2 (5 bases). CDR3 length: 12 amino acids. Trimming shortened V by 5 bases and J by 8 bases, and 10 bases separated the two germline ends. The germline V gene encodes CDR1 MNHEY and CDR2 SVGAGI. The CDR3, as DNA: TGTGCCAGCAGTCTATCGGGGTATGAGCAGTTCTTC. Protein product: CASSLSGYEQFF.

This chain connects TRBV6-5 to TRBJ1-2; possibly TRBD1 for D (5 bases). Germline assignment: CDR1 MNHEY and CDR2 SVGAGI. The CDR3 covers 14 residues. V lost 4 bases to trimming and J lost 3 bases, with 12 bases between them. CDR3 coding DNA: TGTGCCAGCAGTTTCCTCCGGGGGGACTATGGCTACACCTTC. This translates into CASSFLRGDYGYTF.

The chain combines TRBV5-1 with TRBJ2-1, with D hard to call. CDR3 length: 15 amino acids. Per the germline V gene, CDR1 is SGHRS and CDR2 is YFSETQ. V was cut by 0 bases and J by 2 bases, with 9 bases left in between. This chain's CDR3 is CASSLVLETYNEQFF. The CDR3 bases are TGCGCCAGCAGCTTGGTGCTAGAAACCTACAATGAGCAGTTCTTC. The variable domain in full, with the rest retrieved from reference TRBV5-1 and TRBJ2-1, is KAGVTQTPRYLIKTRGQQVTLSCSPISGHRSVSWYQQTPGQGLQFLFEYFSETQRNKGNFPGRFSGRQFSNSRSEMNVSTLELGDSALYLCASSLVLETYNEQFFGPGTRLTVL.

The chain couples TRBV12-3 or TRBV12-4 to TRBJ2-7; D is perhaps TRBD2 (5 bases). The CDR3 is 13 amino acids. The V and J ends lost 7 bases and 8 bases respectively, with 18 bases between them. In DNA, the CDR3 is TGTGCCAGCACCAGGTTGCGGACTTCGAAGCAGTACTTC. Translated: CASTRLRTSKQYF.

There are a few counts of this clone. The genes are TRBV4-1 and TRBJ1-1; no clear D. In germline, CDR1 is MGHRA, CDR2 YSYEKL. The germline V and J ends were trimmed by 1 base and 7 bases, with 10 bases remaining between them. This CDR3 has 13 amino acids. This CDR3 is CASSQGSSSEAFF. In DNA form, the CDR3 reads TGCGCCAGCAGCCAAGGGTCCTCGAGTGAAGCTTTCTTT.

This clone appeared once. The J gene is TRBJ2-1, the V gene TRBV11-1; possible D gene TRBD2, 7 bases. This CDR3 has 17 residues. Trimming cost V 0 bases and J 7 bases, with 19 bases left between them. Germline V gives CDR1 SGHAT, CDR2 FQDESV (reference sequence). The DNA for the CDR3 is TGTGCCAGCAGCTTAGCGTGGGGGGGCTTCGGAAAAAATGAGCAGTTCTTC. Translated: CASSLAWGGFGKNEQFF.

The chain carries TRBV5-1 and TRBJ2-5; perhaps TRBD1 as D (6 bases). This CDR3 region has 14 residues. Germline V lookup: CDR1 SGHRS, CDR2 YFSETQ. V was shortened by 1 base and J by 3 bases, with 10 bases between the two germline ends. CDR3 in amino acids: CASSLTGIEETQYF. CDR3 sequence (DNA): TGCGCCAGCAGCTTGACAGGGATAGAAGAGACCCAGTACTTC.

V usage is TRBV11-2 and J usage is TRBJ2-7, with a weak D call TRBD1 (6 bases). The length of the CDR3 is 15 residues. Germline V gene lookup returns CDR1 SGHAT and CDR2 FQNNGV. Trimming cost V 5 bases and J 0 bases, with 14 bases left between them. The CDR3 nucleotides are TGTGCCAGCAGCCCCGGACAGACCTACTCCTACGAGCAGTACTTC. Amino acids: CASSPGQTYSYEQYF.

V and J are TRBV5-6 and TRBJ1-6, with D possibly being TRBD1 (5 bases). The CDR3 is 15 amino acids. V shed 0 bases and J shed 6 bases, with 10 bases lying between them. Per germline, CDR1 SGHDT and CDR2 YYEEEE. Here the CDR3 DNA reads TGTGCCAGCAGCTTGGGCGGGGGGTTTAATTCACCCCTCCACTTT. This gives the protein CASSLGGGFNSPLHF. The whole variable domain, remainder taken from reference TRBV5-6 and TRBJ1-6, is DAGVTQSPTHLIKTRGQQVTLRCSPKSGHDTVSWYQQALGQGPQFIFQYYEEEERQRGNFPDRFSGHQFPNYSSELNVNALLLGDSALYLCASSLGGGFNSPLHFGNGTRLTVT.

The chain uses TRBV29-1 and TRBJ2-3, with D unresolved. V was clipped by 5 bases and J by 0 bases, with 15 bases between them. This CDR3 is 15 amino acids long. Germline-derived CDR1 and CDR2 are SQVTM and ANQGSEA. CDR3 in DNA: TGCAGCGTTTTTGGTGAGAAATCTAGCACAGATACGCAGTATTTT. It encodes CSVFGEKSSTDTQYF.